Sequencing of this TCR beta chain was carried out in a study of cytomegalovirus exposure and HLA in healthy donors. The primer mix had 60 Vbeta and 13 Jbeta primers. The data were produced by immunoSEQ multiplex PCR, yet TCRdb's version contains in-frame clones alone and is incomplete. The table has about 110,000 clones, over 55% seen once. To note about this clone: What it binds is unknown.

Study-level results: V- and J-gene trimming in TCR beta was tied to a missense DCLRE1C variant by an analysis performed later.

CDR3 length: 19 amino acids. Germline values: CDR1 SQVTM, CDR2 ANQGSEA. The V gene end was trimmed by 1 base and the J gene end by 3 bases; junction bases not matched to a gene: 20. The chain has TRBV29-1 and TRBJ2-7; TRBD2 matches at 8 bases. The source of this sequence is a female donor in good health and CMV-seronegative. The sample taken for sequencing was PBMCs. CDR3 amino acids: CSVEGSGVGEGLGLYEQYF. The CDR3 nucleotides are TGCAGCGTTGAAGGTAGCGGGGTGGGTGAGGGACTAGGCCTCTACGAGCAGTACTTC.